A single sample gave rise to the 10 T cell receptor beta chains below, sequenced in a study of blood T cell repertoires in COVID-19. The protocol was immunoSEQ multiplex PCR, while the TCRdb copy is restricted to in-frame clones and leaves out a portion. The sample records some 90,000 clones, about 80% being singletons. The material sequenced was peripheral blood. The source is a woman in her 70s with acute or convalescent COVID-19.

This chain uses TRBV19 with TRBJ1-5, with D perhaps TRBD1 (6 bases). Germline V CDR1 and CDR2: LNHDA, SQIVND (reference sequence). The CDR3 is made up of 17 amino acids. V lost 5 bases, J lost 9 bases, and 26 bases lay in between. In DNA form, the CDR3 reads TGTGCCAGTAGTTCTACAGTCGATGGGGGCAGGTTGAGGCCCCAGCATTTT. This encodes CASSSTVDGGRLRPQHF.

This rearrangement joins TRBV7-8 to TRBJ2-3; 8 positions agree with TRBD2. CDR3 size: 16 residues. With 5 bases clipped from V and 6 bases from J, the junction kept 13 bases outside the gene matches. CDR1 and CDR2 from the germline V gene are SGHVS and FQNEAQ. DNA of the CDR3: TGTGCCAGCAGCCCTGGTCTAGCGGGCTCCTGGGATACGCAGTATTTT. It codes for CASSPGLAGSWDTQYF.

The chain combines TRBV27 with TRBJ2-2; TRBD2 matches 8 bases. Losses at the gene ends were 4 bases for V and 2 bases for J; bases not matched to a gene: 6. CDR3 length: 16 amino acids. The germline V gene encodes CDR1 MNHEY and CDR2 SMNVEV (reference sequence). The CDR3 DNA follows: TGTGCCAGCAGTTCCTTCGGGGGGGCTAACACCGGGGAGCTGTTTTTT. It specifies CASSSFGGANTGELFF.

V gene TRBV12-3 or TRBV12-4 combines with J gene TRBJ2-1; 8 bases align to TRBD2. The ends lost 10 bases at V and 9 bases at J; junction bases unmatched: 11. The CDR3 sequence is 13 residues long. The CDR3 here is CAIKPGGHGEQFF. CDR3 sequence (DNA): TGTGCCATCAAGCCGGGAGGGCACGGTGAGCAGTTCTTC.

Concerning this clone: One end of the junction does not line up with germline, which may come from a read error. This chain uses TRBV7-6 with TRBJ2-1; D might be TRBD2 (6 bases). From germline, CDR1 is SGHVS and CDR2 FNYEAQ. This CDR3 has 15 amino acids. CDR3 DNA sequence: TGTGCCAGCAGCATGAGCGGGTTCTCCTCCAATGAGCAGTTCTTC. This translates into CASSMSGFSSNEQFF.

The chain recombines TRBV19 with TRBJ2-7; 9 positions match TRBD2. This CDR3 is built from 16 residues. CDR1 and CDR2 from the germline V gene are LNHDA and SQIVND (reference sequence). V dropped 4 bases and J dropped 0; count of bases not matched to a gene: 7. CDR3 coding DNA: TGTGCCAGTAGTAGGGCGGGACTAGCCTCCTCCTACGAGCAGTACTTC. This gives the protein CASSRAGLASSYEQYF.

CDR3: CASSSYRSSYNSPLHF. The CDR3 DNA reads as TGTGCCAGTAGTTCTTACCGGAGCTCCTATAATTCACCCCTCCACTTT. The gene calls are TRBV19 and TRBJ1-6; D remains unclear. Germline V gives CDR1 LNHDA, CDR2 SQIVND (reference sequence). The CDR3 extends over 16 amino acids. Trimming took off 5 bases at V and 0 bases at J, with 11 bases between the two ends.

The chain combines TRBV3-1 (or the pseudogene TRBV3-2) with TRBJ1-1; tentative D call: TRBD1 (6 bases). Per the germline V gene, CDR1 is LGHDT and CDR2 is YNNKEL (reference sequence). V lost 5 bases, J lost 7 bases, and 11 bases lay in between. This CDR3 region has 12 residues. CDR3 nucleotide sequence: TGTGCCAGCAGCACAGGGCTGAATGAAGCTTTCTTT. The encoded protein is CASSTGLNEAFF.

The V call is TRBV28, the J call TRBJ2-7; 12 nucleotides agree with TRBD2. Losses at the gene ends were 8 bases for V and 4 bases for J; bases not matched to a gene: 9. The CDR3 totals 15 residues. Germline V gene lookup returns CDR1 MDHEN and CDR2 SYDVKM. The CDR3 is CASLRLAGDSYEQYF. The CDR3 region has the DNA TGTGCCAGCCTAAGACTAGCGGGAGACAGTTACGAGCAGTACTTC.

The chain uses TRBV18 and TRBJ1-5; 7 bases are a match to TRBD1. The CDR3 is 15 residues long. The germline V gene has CDR1 KGHSH and CDR2 LQKENI. V lost 1 base to trimming and J lost 4 bases; unmatched junction nucleotides: 4. The CDR3 DNA reads TGTGCCAGCTCACCACAACAGGGGCGAAATCAGCCCCAGCATTTT. Amino acid sequence: CASSPQQGRNQPQHF.